This T cell receptor beta chain was obtained from a study of cytomegalovirus exposure and HLA in healthy donors. Overall study results and limits: Most CMV-associated TCR beta chains were later found to appear HLA-restricted.

Per germline, CDR1 SNHLY and CDR2 FYNNEI. Losses at the gene ends were 6 bases for V and 6 bases for J; bases not matched to a gene: 7. The CDR3 has 15 residues. Primers included in the PCR were 60 Vbeta and 13 Jbeta primers. Using immunoSEQ multiplex PCR, the repertoire was profiled, and TCRdb retains in-frame clones only, with some absent. The sample carries 150,000 to 200,000 clones, around four fifths recorded once. Comments on this clone: Its antigen remains unidentified.

The clonotype comes from a woman aged 40 to 50 in good health and CMV-seronegative. The V gene is TRBV2, the J gene TRBJ1-6; 8 bases align to TRBD1. Specimen: PBMCs. The CDR3 DNA follows: TGTGCCAGCAGGAGGGACAGGATGGTTAATTCACCCCTCCACTTT. It specifies CASRRDRMVNSPLHF.